This T cell receptor beta chain stems from a study of response to subunit inactivated influenza vaccine (dated by TCRdb to 2017 to 2018). With respect to the entire study: To follow how T cells responded to a trivalent subunit inactivated influenza vaccine, the researchers relied on deep quantitative profiling of the T cell receptor repertoire. What the study reported, not specific to this receptor: The authors suggested that each seasonal influenza vaccination may recruit only a limited number of new T cells.

From the cysteine through the phenylalanine, the CDR3 covers 14 amino acids. The CDR3 DNA has 42 bases and is translated from base 1. CDR1 is given as SGHRS and CDR2 as YFSETQ, both from the germline V gene. Clipping removes 4 bases from V and 6 bases from J, with 10 as the unmatched junction base count. This clonotype has more than one count but fewer than ten. It has no known antigen specificity. Per-nucleotide qualities are absent, and no much larger clonotype sits a single base away. The library relied on RT-PCR. TCRdb records Illumina HiSeq 2500 as the sequencer. TCRdb redid the processing of the public reads, applying fastp at Q25 and MiXCR, and retained in-frame beta chains. All rows with the same CDR3 protein become a single entry with the most common DNA and genes. This sample gives 500,000 to 600,000 distinct CDR3 sequences in total; roughly 12% of them show up just once. The ten most abundant clones make up more than 8.5% of the sample.

The receptor was isolated from a man aged 50 to 60 who received an inactivated influenza vaccine. Donor details come from another sample of the same person, matched by shared clones. This chain is built from TRBV5-1 and TRBJ2-7, with TRBD1 matching 7 junction bases. Specimen: PBMCs from blood, collected on the day of vaccination. The CDR3 region: CASSTSGTALEQYF. The DNA reads as follows: TGCGCCAGCAGCACGTCCGGGACAGCGCTCGAGCAGTACTTC.